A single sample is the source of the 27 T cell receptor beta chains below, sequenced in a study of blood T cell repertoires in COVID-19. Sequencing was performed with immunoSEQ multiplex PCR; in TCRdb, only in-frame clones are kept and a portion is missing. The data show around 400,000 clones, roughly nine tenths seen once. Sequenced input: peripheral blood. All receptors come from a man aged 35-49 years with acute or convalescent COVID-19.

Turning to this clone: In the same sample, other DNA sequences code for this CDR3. CDR3 nucleotide sequence: TGTGCCAGCAGTTTGCGCCCCTACAATGAGCAGTTCTTC. This gives the protein CASSLRPYNEQFF. J is TRBJ2-1 and V is TRBV27; D is undetermined. CDR3 length: 13 amino acids. V dropped 3 bases and J dropped 2 bases, with 5 bases sitting between them. CDR1 and CDR2 from the germline V gene are MNHEY and SMNVEV (reference sequence).

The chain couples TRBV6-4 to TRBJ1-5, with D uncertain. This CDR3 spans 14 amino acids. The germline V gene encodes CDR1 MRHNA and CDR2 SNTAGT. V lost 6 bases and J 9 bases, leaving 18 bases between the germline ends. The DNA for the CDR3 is TGTGCCAGCAGGAGCCAAATGGGTGGAGGGCCCCAGCATTTT. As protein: CASRSQMGGGPQHF.

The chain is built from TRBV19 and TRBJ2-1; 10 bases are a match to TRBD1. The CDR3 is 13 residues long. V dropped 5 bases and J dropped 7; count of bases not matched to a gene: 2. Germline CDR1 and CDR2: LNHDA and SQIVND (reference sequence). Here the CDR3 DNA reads TGTGCCAGTAGTTGGACAGGGGGAAATGAGCAGTTCTTC. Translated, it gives CASSWTGGNEQFF. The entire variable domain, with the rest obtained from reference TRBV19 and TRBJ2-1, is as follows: DGGITQSPKYLFRKEGQNVTLSCEQNLNHDAMYWYRQDPGQGLRLIYYSQIVNDFQKGDIAEGYSVSREKKESFPLTVTSAQKNPTAFYLCASSWTGGNEQFFGPGTRLTVL.

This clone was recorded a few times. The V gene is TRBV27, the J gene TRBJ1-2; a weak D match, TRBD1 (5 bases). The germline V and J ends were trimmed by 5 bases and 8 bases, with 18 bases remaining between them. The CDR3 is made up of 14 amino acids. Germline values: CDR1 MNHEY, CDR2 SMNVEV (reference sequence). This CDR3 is CASSLQAQGWGYTF. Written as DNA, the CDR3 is TGTGCCAGCAGTCTCCAAGCGCAGGGATGGGGCTACACCTTC.

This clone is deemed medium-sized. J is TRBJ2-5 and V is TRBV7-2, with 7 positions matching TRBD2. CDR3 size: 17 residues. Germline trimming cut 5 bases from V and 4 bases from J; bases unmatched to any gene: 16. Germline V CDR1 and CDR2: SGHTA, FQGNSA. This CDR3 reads CASSPFGVGASGETQYF. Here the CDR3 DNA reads TGTGCCAGCAGCCCCTTTGGCGTAGGGGCTAGCGGAGAGACCCAGTACTTC.

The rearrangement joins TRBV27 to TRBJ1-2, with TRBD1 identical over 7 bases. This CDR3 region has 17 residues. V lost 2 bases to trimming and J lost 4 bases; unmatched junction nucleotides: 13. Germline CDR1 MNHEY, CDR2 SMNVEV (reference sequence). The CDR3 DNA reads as TGTGCCAGCAGTTTAGGGGGGAGGTGGGGGACAGTCTATGGCTACACCTTC. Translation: CASSLGGRWGTVYGYTF.

CDR3 sequence (DNA): TGTGCCAGCAGCAACAGGGGCGGGGCAGGGCTGGACTATGGCTACACCTTC. Protein product: CASSNRGGAGLDYGYTF. The chain joins TRBV7-8 to TRBJ1-2; TRBD1 agrees at 7 bases. The germline V gene has CDR1 SGHVS and CDR2 FQNEAQ. V lost 5 bases and J lost 3; bases outside the gene matches: 15. This CDR3 has 17 amino acids.

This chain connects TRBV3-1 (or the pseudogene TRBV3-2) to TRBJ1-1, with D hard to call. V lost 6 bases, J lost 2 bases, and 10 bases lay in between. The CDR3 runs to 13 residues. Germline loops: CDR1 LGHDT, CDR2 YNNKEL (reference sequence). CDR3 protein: CASSVTYNTEAFF. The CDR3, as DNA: TGTGCCAGCAGTGTAACCTACAACACTGAAGCTTTCTTT.

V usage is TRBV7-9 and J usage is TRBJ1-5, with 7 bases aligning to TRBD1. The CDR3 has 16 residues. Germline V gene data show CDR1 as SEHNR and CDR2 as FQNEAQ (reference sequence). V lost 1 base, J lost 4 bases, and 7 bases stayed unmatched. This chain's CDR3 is CASSLGVGQQNQPQHF. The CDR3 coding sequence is TGTGCCAGCAGCTTAGGTGTGGGACAGCAAAATCAGCCCCAGCATTTT. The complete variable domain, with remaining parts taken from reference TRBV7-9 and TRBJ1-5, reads DTGVSQNPRHKITKRGQNVTFRCDPISEHNRLYWYRQTLGQGPEFLTYFQNEAQLEKSRLLSDRFSAERPKGSFSTLEIQRTEQGDSAMYLCASSLGVGQQNQPQHFGDGTRLSIL.

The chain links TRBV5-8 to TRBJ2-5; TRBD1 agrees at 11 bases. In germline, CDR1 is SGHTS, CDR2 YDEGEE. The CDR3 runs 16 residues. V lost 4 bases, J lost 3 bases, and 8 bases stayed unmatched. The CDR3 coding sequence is TGTGCCAGCAGCGAGATGGGGACAGGGGGAGAAGAGACCCAGTACTTC. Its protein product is CASSEMGTGGEETQYF.

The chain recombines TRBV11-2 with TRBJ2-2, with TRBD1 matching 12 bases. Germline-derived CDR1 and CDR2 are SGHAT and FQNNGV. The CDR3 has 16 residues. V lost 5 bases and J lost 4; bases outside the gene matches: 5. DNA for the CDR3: TGTGCCAGCAGCGTAGGGACAGGGGGCGGCACCGGGGAGCTGTTTTTT. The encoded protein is CASSVGTGGGTGELFF.

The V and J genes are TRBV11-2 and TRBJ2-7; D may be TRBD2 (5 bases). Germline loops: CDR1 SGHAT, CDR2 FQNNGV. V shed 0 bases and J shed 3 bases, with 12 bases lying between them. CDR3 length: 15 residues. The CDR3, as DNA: TGTGCCAGCAGCTTAGAAGGAGCTAGCTACTACGAGCAGTACTTC. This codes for CASSLEGASYYEQYF. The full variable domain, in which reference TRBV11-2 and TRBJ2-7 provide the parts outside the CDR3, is EAGVAQSPRYKIIEKRQSVAFWCNPISGHATLYWYQQILGQGPKLLIQFQNNGVVDDSQLPKDRFSAERLKGVDSTLKIQPAKLEDSAVYLCASSLEGASYYEQYFGPGTRLTVT.

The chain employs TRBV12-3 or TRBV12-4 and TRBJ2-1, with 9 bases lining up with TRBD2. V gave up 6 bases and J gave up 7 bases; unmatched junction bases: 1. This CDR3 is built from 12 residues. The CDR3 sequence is CASRLAGNEQFF. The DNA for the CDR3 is TGTGCCAGCAGACTAGCGGGTAATGAGCAGTTCTTC.

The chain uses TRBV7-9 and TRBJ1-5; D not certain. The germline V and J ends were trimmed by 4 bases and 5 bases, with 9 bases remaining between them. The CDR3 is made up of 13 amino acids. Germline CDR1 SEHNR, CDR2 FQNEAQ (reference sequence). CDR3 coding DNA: TGTGCCAGCAGCTCGGGTTCGGATCAGCCCCAGCATTTT. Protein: CASSSGSDQPQHF.

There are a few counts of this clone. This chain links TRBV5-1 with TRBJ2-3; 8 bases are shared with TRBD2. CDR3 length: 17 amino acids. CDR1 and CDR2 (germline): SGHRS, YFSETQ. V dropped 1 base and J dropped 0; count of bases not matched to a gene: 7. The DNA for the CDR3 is TGCGCCAGCAGCTTGCGGGAGGGAATTCCTAGCACAGATACGCAGTATTTT. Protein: CASSLREGIPSTDTQYF.

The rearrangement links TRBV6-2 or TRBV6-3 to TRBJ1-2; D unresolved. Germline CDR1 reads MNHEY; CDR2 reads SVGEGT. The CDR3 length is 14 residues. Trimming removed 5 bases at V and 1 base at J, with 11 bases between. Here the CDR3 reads CASSPPDFNYGYTF. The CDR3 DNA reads TGTGCCAGCAGTCCCCCGGACTTTAACTATGGCTACACCTTC.

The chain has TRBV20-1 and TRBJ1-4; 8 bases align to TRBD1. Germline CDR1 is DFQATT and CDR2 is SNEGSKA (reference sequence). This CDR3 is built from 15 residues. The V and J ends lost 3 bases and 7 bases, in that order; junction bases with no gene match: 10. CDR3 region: CSASFSDREGEKLFF. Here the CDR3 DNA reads TGCAGTGCTAGTTTTTCGGACAGGGAGGGTGAAAAACTGTTTTTT.

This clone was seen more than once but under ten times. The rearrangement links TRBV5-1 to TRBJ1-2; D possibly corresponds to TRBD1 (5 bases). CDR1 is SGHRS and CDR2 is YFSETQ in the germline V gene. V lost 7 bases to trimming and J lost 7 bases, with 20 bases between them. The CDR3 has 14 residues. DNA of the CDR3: TGCGCCAGCTCTCCCGAGACAGCGAGAGGTGGCTACACCTTC. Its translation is CASSPETARGGYTF.

CDR3 sequence: CASSSKQGVNSPLHF. In DNA, the CDR3 is TGTGCCAGTAGTAGCAAGCAGGGGGTTAATTCACCCCTCCACTTT. This chain links TRBV19 with TRBJ1-6; 7 positions match TRBD1. Losses at the gene ends were 4 bases for V and 6 bases for J; bases not matched to a gene: 6. The CDR3 has 15 amino acids. Germline CDR1 reads LNHDA; CDR2 reads SQIVND (reference sequence).

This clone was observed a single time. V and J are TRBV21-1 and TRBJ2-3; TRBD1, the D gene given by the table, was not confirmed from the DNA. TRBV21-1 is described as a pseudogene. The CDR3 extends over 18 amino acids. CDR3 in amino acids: CASSRWGNRDRLTDTQYF. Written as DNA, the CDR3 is TGTGCCAGCAGCAGGTGGGGGAACCGGGACAGGTTGACAGATACGCAGTATTTT.

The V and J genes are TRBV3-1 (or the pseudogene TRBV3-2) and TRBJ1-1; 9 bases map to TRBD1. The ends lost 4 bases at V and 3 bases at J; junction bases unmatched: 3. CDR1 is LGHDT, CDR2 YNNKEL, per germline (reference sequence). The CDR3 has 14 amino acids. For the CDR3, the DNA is TGTGCCAGCAGCCTCGGGACAGGGCACACTGAAGCTTTCTTT. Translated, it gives CASSLGTGHTEAFF.

The CDR3 bases are TGTGCCAGCAGTTTAGGCAGGGAGGCGGACGAGCAGTACTTC. Amino acid sequence: CASSLGREADEQYF. This chain links TRBV27 with TRBJ2-7, with D maybe TRBD2 (6 bases). Trimming stripped 2 bases from V and 5 bases from J, with 13 bases between. In germline, CDR1 is MNHEY, CDR2 SMNVEV (reference sequence). CDR3 length: 14 amino acids.

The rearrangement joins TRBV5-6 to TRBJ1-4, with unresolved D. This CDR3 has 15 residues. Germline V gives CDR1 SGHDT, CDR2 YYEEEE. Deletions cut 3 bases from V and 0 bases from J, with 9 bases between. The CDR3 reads CASSSYFATNEKLFF. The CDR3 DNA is TGTGCCAGCAGCTCTTACTTTGCAACTAATGAAAAACTGTTTTTT.

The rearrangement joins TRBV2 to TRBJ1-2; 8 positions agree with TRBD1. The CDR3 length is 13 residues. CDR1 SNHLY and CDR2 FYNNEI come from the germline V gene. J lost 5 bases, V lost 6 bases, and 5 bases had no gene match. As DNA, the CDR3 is TGTGCCAGCAGCGACAGGGGTTGGTATGGCTACACCTTC. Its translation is CASSDRGWYGYTF.

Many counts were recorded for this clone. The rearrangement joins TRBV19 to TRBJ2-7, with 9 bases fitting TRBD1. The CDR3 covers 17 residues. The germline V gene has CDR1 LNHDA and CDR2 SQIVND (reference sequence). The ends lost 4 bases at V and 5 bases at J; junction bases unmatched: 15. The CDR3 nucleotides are TGTGCCAGTAGTAACCCCGGTTATGGGACAGGGCTCCACGAGCAGTACTTC. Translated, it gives CASSNPGYGTGLHEQYF.

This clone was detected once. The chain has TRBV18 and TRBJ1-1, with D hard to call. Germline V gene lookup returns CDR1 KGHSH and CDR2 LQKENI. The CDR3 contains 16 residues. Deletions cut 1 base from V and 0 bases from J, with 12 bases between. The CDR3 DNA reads TGTGCCAGCTCACCACAGCAGGACTCGATGAACACTGAAGCTTTCTTT. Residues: CASSPQQDSMNTEAFF.

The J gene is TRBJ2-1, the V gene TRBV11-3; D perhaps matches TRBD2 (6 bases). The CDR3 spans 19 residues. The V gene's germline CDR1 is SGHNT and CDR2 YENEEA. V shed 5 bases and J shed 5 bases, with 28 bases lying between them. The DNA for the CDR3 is TGTGCCAGCAGCCCCCCTGCGGGACTCCTAAGAAGAGCAAACAATGAGCAGTTCTTC. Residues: CASSPPAGLLRRANNEQFF.